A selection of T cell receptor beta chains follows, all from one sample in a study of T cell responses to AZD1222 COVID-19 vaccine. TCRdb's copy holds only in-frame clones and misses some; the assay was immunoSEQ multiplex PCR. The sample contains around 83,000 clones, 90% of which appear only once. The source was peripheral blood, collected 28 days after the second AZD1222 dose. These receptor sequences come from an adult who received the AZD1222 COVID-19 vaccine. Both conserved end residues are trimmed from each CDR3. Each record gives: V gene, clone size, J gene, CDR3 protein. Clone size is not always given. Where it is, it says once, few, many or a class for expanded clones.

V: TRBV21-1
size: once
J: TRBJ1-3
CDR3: ASSKAPGRGNTIY

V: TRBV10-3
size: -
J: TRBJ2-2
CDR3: AISVSGGTLSGELF

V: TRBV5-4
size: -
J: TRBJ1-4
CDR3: ASSRGQGDEKLF

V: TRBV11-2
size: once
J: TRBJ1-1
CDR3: ASSLARTENTEAF

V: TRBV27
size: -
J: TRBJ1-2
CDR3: ASSFLGQGAYT

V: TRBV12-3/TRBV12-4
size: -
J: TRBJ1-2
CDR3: ASSPTDIYGYT

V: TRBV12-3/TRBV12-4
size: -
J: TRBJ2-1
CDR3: ASSYRTGEQF

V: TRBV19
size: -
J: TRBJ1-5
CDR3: ASSIEGSRNQPQH

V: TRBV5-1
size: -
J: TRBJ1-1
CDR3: ASSLGGLNTEAF

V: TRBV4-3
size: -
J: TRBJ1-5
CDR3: ASSQEGVGNQPQH

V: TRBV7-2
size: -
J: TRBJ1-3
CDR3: ASSLEGHSGNTIY

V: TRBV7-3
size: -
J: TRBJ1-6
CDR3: ASSSTGVRNSPLH

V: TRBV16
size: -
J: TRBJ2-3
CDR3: ASSLVGGLTDTQY